These T cell receptor beta chains were read from a single sample in a study of T cells after yellow fever vaccination. TCRdb independently ran MiXCR on the 5' RACE reads; one entry per CDR3 protein. The sample includes just under 600,000 distinct CDR3 sequences, 13% of them seen just once. Sequencing used PBMCs, obtained on the day of the yellow fever booster vaccination. The receptors were gathered from a man younger than 40 who received the YFV17D yellow fever vaccine. Each CDR3 is given with its conserved first and last residue. A D gene is named only where the DNA matches it firmly. Rows may omit the clone size; those that give it use once, few, many or a size class.

J: TRBJ1-2
D: NA
V: TRBV5-5
size: few
DNA: TGTGCCAGCAGCCTGGGCCGCACCAACTATGGCTACACCTTC
CDR3: CASSLGRTNYGYTF

J: TRBJ2-2
D: TRBD2
V: TRBV20-1
size: few
DNA: TGCAGTTGCCGGACTAGCGGGAGTACCGGGGAGCTGTTTTTT
CDR3: CSCRTSGSTGELFF

J: TRBJ1-5
D: TRBD1
V: TRBV20-1
size: few
DNA: TGCAGTGCTAGTTCCCAGGGGGCAAGTCAGCCCCAGCATTTT
CDR3: CSASSQGASQPQHF

J: TRBJ1-6
D: NA
V: TRBV2
size: NA
DNA: TGTGCCAGCAGGGCCGGGACATTGAATTCACCCCTCCACTTT
CDR3: CASRAGTLNSPLHF

J: TRBJ2-2
D: NA
V: TRBV29-1
size: few
DNA: TGCAGCGGTGGTCTTGGGGACACCGGGGAGCTGTTTTTT
CDR3: CSGGLGDTGELFF

J: TRBJ2-5
D: NA
V: TRBV25-1
size: NA
DNA: TGTGCCAGCAGTTTAACCGGGACCGGCCAAGAGACCCAGTACTTC
CDR3: CASSLTGTGQETQYF

J: TRBJ1-6
D: NA
V: TRBV27
size: few
DNA: TGTGCCAGCTCCCCGAACGGAGAGTTTAATTCACCCCTCCACTTT
CDR3: CASSPNGEFNSPLHF

J: TRBJ2-3
D: TRBD2
V: TRBV6-1
size: NA
DNA: TGTGCCAGCGGATTGAGGACTAGCGGGAACACAGATACGCAGTATTTT
CDR3: CASGLRTSGNTDTQYF

J: TRBJ2-2
D: NA
V: TRBV12-3/TRBV12-4
size: many
DNA: TGTGCCAGCAGTCTCGGCAGTGTCCGGGAGCTGTTTTTT
CDR3: CASSLGSVRELFF

J: TRBJ2-7
D: NA
V: TRBV12-3/TRBV12-4
size: few
DNA: TGTGCCAGCAGTTTGTACAGCCCCTACGAGCAGTACTTC
CDR3: CASSLYSPYEQYF

J: TRBJ2-1
D: NA
V: TRBV7-9
size: NA
DNA: TGTGCCAGCAGGGAGTCCACTTACAATGAGCAGTTCTTC
CDR3: CASRESTYNEQFF

J: TRBJ2-7
D: TRBD2
V: TRBV27
size: few
DNA: TGTGCCAGCAACCGACTAGCGGGAGGGACACGTGGGGAGCAGTACTTC
CDR3: CASNRLAGGTRGEQYF

J: TRBJ2-1
D: NA
V: TRBV6-1
size: NA
DNA: TGTGCCAGCAGCCGAGGGATAGGCTCCTACAATGAGCAGTTCTTC
CDR3: CASSRGIGSYNEQFF

J: TRBJ2-4
D: NA
V: TRBV4-2
size: NA
DNA: TGTGCCAGCAGCCAAAGCGACAATACCGCGAAAAACATTCAGTACTTC
CDR3: CASSQSDNTAKNIQYF

J: TRBJ2-1
D: TRBD2
V: TRBV7-3
size: NA
DNA: TGTGCCAGCAGCTTAGCGGGAGGGCCTCGCGATGAGCAGTTCTTC
CDR3: CASSLAGGPRDEQFF

J: TRBJ2-7
D: TRBD2
V: TRBV25-1
size: few
DNA: TGTGCCAGCAGTGAATTCGGACTAGCCTACGAGCAGTACTTC
CDR3: CASSEFGLAYEQYF

J: TRBJ2-7
D: TRBD1
V: TRBV4-3
size: NA
DNA: TGCGCCAGCAGCCAAGAGGGACAGGGCAGCGAGCAGTACTTC
CDR3: CASSQEGQGSEQYF

J: TRBJ2-7
D: TRBD1
V: TRBV12-3/TRBV12-4
size: few
DNA: TGTGCCAGCAGTCCGTGGACAGGGGATTACGAGCAGTACTTC
CDR3: CASSPWTGDYEQYF

J: TRBJ2-7
D: NA
V: TRBV29-1
size: few
DNA: TGCAGCGTTGACTTAGGAACGGAAGACGAGCAGTACTTC
CDR3: CSVDLGTEDEQYF

J: TRBJ2-5
D: NA
V: TRBV18
size: many
DNA: TGTGCCAGCTCACCACCGAGCACAGTCCAAGAGACCCAGTACTTC
CDR3: CASSPPSTVQETQYF

J: TRBJ2-5
D: NA
V: TRBV27
size: NA
DNA: TGTGCCAGCAGTTTCCGGCCCGCGCCCGGGACCCAGTACTTC
CDR3: CASSFRPAPGTQYF

J: TRBJ2-2
D: NA
V: TRBV12-3/TRBV12-4
size: many
DNA: TGTGCCAGCAGCAACTATGACACCGGGGAGCTGTTTTTT
CDR3: CASSNYDTGELFF

J: TRBJ2-3
D: NA
V: TRBV7-3
size: many
DNA: TGTGCCAGCAGCTCGACAGGAACAGATACGCAGTATTTT
CDR3: CASSSTGTDTQYF

J: TRBJ2-1
D: NA
V: TRBV7-3
size: NA
DNA: TGTGCCAGCAGCCGGAGGGGGGATGAGCAGTTCTTC
CDR3: CASSRRGDEQFF

J: TRBJ1-2
D: TRBD1
V: TRBV7-9
size: few
DNA: TGTGCCAGCAGCTTAGCAACAGGGGATTATGGCTACACCTTC
CDR3: CASSLATGDYGYTF

J: TRBJ2-5
D: NA
V: TRBV5-4
size: NA
DNA: TGTGCCAGCAGCCACACAAGGAATCAAGAGACCCAGTACTTC
CDR3: CASSHTRNQETQYF

J: TRBJ2-1
D: NA
V: TRBV5-1
size: many
DNA: TGCGCCAGCAGTTTGGACCTAGCAAGGGGAGAGCAGTTCTTC
CDR3: CASSLDLARGEQFF

J: TRBJ1-2
D: NA
V: TRBV20-1
size: NA
DNA: TGCAGTGCTACAGGGGTGGAGGTCTACACCTTC
CDR3: CSATGVEVYTF

J: TRBJ1-1
D: NA
V: TRBV5-4
size: NA
DNA: TGTGCCAGCAGCGCGAGAAGCGAGGGGTACACTGAAGCTTTCTTT
CDR3: CASSARSEGYTEAFF

J: TRBJ1-5
D: NA
V: TRBV5-1
size: few
DNA: TGCGCCAGCAGCCCGGAGGGGATGATTGGGCCCCAGCATTTT
CDR3: CASSPEGMIGPQHF

J: TRBJ2-7
D: TRBD2
V: TRBV5-1
size: many
DNA: TGCGCCAGCAGCTCGGGACTAGCGGGACCCTACGAGCAGTACTTC
CDR3: CASSSGLAGPYEQYF

J: TRBJ2-1
D: TRBD1
V: TRBV29-1
size: many
DNA: TGCAGCGTCGGACAGGGGTCCTACAATGAGCAGTTCTTC
CDR3: CSVGQGSYNEQFF

J: TRBJ2-7
D: TRBD2
V: TRBV12-3/TRBV12-4
size: NA
DNA: TGTGCCAGCAGTCGAGAACTAGCGGTCTACGAGCAGTACTTC
CDR3: CASSRELAVYEQYF

J: TRBJ2-3
D: TRBD1
V: TRBV20-1
size: many
DNA: TGCAGTGCGCCCCGGGACAGGGGTTTGGATACGCAGTATTTT
CDR3: CSAPRDRGLDTQYF

J: TRBJ2-3
D: NA
V: TRBV7-3
size: NA
DNA: TGTGCCAGCAGCTCCCCCCCAGGGCTTCTCACAGATACGCAGTATTTT
CDR3: CASSSPPGLLTDTQYF